The 24 T cell receptor beta chains reported below all come from one sample, sequenced in a study of shared clonotypes between healthy human individuals. Sequencing used immunoSEQ multiplex PCR; TCRdb keeps in-frame clones, though not all of them. The sample yields some 1.5 million clones, more than 95% seen once. Material: naive CD4+ T cells sorted from blood. The subset here: CD45RA+ positively selected. Source of these receptors: a man younger than 40 in good health.

This sequence joins TRBV5-4 and TRBJ2-3; TRBD2 is a possible D gene (6 bases). The germline V gene encodes CDR1 SGHNT and CDR2 YYREEE (reference sequence). CDR3 length: 14 residues. V was trimmed by 4 bases and J by 0 bases, leaving 9 bases between them. The CDR3 reads CASSREPSTDTQYF. CDR3 DNA sequence: TGTGCCAGCAGCCGGGAGCCTAGCACAGATACGCAGTATTTT.

The chain links TRBV11-2 to TRBJ2-2; 7 bases map to TRBD1. The germline V gene encodes CDR1 SGHAT and CDR2 FQNNGV. This CDR3 has 14 amino acids. The trim removed 3 bases at V and 4 bases at J, leaving 2 bases unmatched. The CDR3 DNA sequence: TGTGCCAGCAGCTTGACAGGGATCACCGGGGAGCTGTTTTTT. It encodes CASSLTGITGELFF.

This chain uses TRBV19 with TRBJ1-3, with a possible D match to TRBD1 (5 bases). Trimming left V 7 bases short and J 5 bases short, with 15 bases between. This CDR3 comprises 14 residues. Germline lookup yields CDR1 LNHDA and CDR2 SQIVND (reference sequence). The CDR3 sequence: CASKDSSRRNTIYF. CDR3 DNA sequence: TGTGCCAGTAAAGACAGCAGTAGACGAAACACCATATATTTT.

The chain couples TRBV1 to TRBJ1-1; the D call TRBD1 from the table was never checked on the DNA. TRBV1 corresponds to a pseudogene. The length of the CDR3 is 16 residues. The CDR3 region has the DNA TGCACCAGCAGCCAAGACCGGGACAGCATGAACACTGAAGCTTTCTTT. Residues: CTSSQDRDSMNTEAFF.

Remarks on this clone: This sample includes further DNA sequences coding for the same CDR3. V gene TRBV9 combines with J gene TRBJ2-2; D perhaps matches TRBD2 (6 bases). V shed 0 bases and J shed 6 bases, with 9 bases lying between them. This CDR3 has 14 amino acids. Germline V gene sequence: CDR1 SGDLS, CDR2 YYNGEE. The CDR3 is CASSVGGGSGELFF. CDR3 DNA: TGTGCCAGCAGCGTAGGCGGAGGGTCCGGGGAGCTGTTTTTT.

The chain links TRBV12-5 to TRBJ2-1, with TRBD1 matching 7 bases. Germline trimming cut 6 bases from V and 15 bases from J; bases unmatched to any gene: 14. The CDR3 is 13 amino acids. CDR1 is LGHNT, CDR2 FRNRAP, per germline. The CDR3 protein is CASGPGTARTAFF. DNA of the CDR3: TGTGCTAGTGGACCCGGGACAGCCCGCACGGCGTTCTTC. Supplemented by reference TRBV12-5 and TRBJ2-1, the full variable domain reads DARVTQTPRHKVTEMGQEVTMRCQPILGHNTVFWYRQTMMQGLELLAYFRNRAPLDDSGMPKDRFSAEMPDATLATLKIQPSEPRDSAVYFCASGPGTARTAFFGPGTRLTVL.

The CDR3 here is CAWSRVAEAFF. The CDR3 bases are TGTGCCTGGAGCAGGGTAGCCGAAGCTTTCTTT. V usage is TRBV30 and J usage is TRBJ1-1; TRBD1 might be the D (5 bases). This CDR3 spans 11 amino acids. CDR1 GTSNPN and CDR2 SVGIG come from the germline V gene (reference sequence). V was cut by 3 bases and J by 8 bases, with 10 bases left in between.

V is TRBV5-4 and J is TRBJ1-1; 8 nucleotides line up with TRBD1. The ends lost 4 bases at V and 7 bases at J; junction bases unmatched: 9. Germline V gives CDR1 SGHNT, CDR2 YYREEE (reference sequence). This CDR3 has 14 amino acids. The CDR3 sequence is CASSEKQGGIEAFF. The DNA of the CDR3 is TGTGCCAGCAGCGAAAAACAGGGGGGGATTGAAGCTTTCTTT.

The chain joins TRBV19 to TRBJ2-7; 7 bases line up with TRBD1. The CDR3 has 14 amino acids. The germline V gene encodes CDR1 LNHDA and CDR2 SQIVND (reference sequence). V was pared by 2 bases and J by 3 bases, with 4 bases of the junction left unmatched. Written as DNA, the CDR3 is TGTGCCAGTAGTATAAGGTGGGACAGCTACGAGCAGTACTTC. Translated, it gives CASSIRWDSYEQYF.

V gene TRBV7-9 combines with J gene TRBJ2-7; 10 nucleotides agree with TRBD2. Per germline, CDR1 SEHNR and CDR2 FQNEAQ (reference sequence). CDR3 length: 15 residues. J was trimmed by 3 bases and V by 4 bases; bases with no gene match: 6. The CDR3 DNA reads TGTGCCAGCAGCTACGGACTAGCGGCCTACTACGAGCAGTACTTC. It specifies CASSYGLAAYYEQYF.

This clone appeared once. The chain is built from TRBV28 and TRBJ2-1, with TRBD1 matching over 7 bases. CDR1 MDHEN and CDR2 SYDVKM come from the germline V gene. The CDR3 is 17 amino acids. V gave up 4 bases and J gave up 4 bases; unmatched junction bases: 13. The CDR3 region has the DNA TGTGCCAGCAGTTCCACCAAAACTGGGACAGTGTACAATGAGCAGTTCTTC. This gives the protein CASSSTKTGTVYNEQFF.

The chain recombines TRBV28 with TRBJ1-5; 9 positions match TRBD1. V gave up 6 bases and J gave up 6 bases; unmatched junction bases: 9. The CDR3 length is 15 residues. Germline V gene lookup returns CDR1 MDHEN and CDR2 SYDVKM. CDR3 region: CASRRRDREIQPQHF. The CDR3 DNA reads as TGTGCCAGCAGGCGTAGGGACAGGGAGATTCAGCCCCAGCATTTT.

This sequence joins TRBV2 and TRBJ2-7; D perhaps matches TRBD2 (5 bases). Germline V CDR1 and CDR2: SNHLY, FYNNEI. The CDR3 has 13 amino acids. The V end lost 7 bases, the J end lost 4 bases, and 14 bases lay between the germline ends. The CDR3 loop reads CASTGNGGYEQYF. The CDR3 DNA reads as TGTGCCAGCACGGGGAATGGTGGGTACGAGCAGTACTTC.

This chain joins TRBV6-4 and TRBJ2-7; TRBD2 is a possible D gene (6 bases). V was pared by 2 bases and J by 1 base, with 33 bases between. Germline CDR1 and CDR2: MRHNA and SNTAGT. This CDR3 is built from 22 residues. CDR3 in DNA: TGTGCCAGCAGTGACGCGAGCCCAGCGGGCAGGGCGTCTAATTTGCTTTCCTACGAGCAGTACTTC. Protein sequence: CASSDASPAGRASNLLSYEQYF.

The rearrangement uses TRBV9 and TRBJ1-3; no reliable D call. The CDR3 sequence is 16 residues long. The V gene's germline CDR1 is SGDLS and CDR2 YYNGEE. V lost 2 bases to trimming and J lost 0 bases, with 12 bases between them. The DNA of the CDR3 is TGTGCCAGCAGCGTCCATCCCCAGAACTCTGGAAACACCATATATTTT. This translates into CASSVHPQNSGNTIYF.

This chain connects TRBV10-3 to TRBJ2-3; D perhaps matches TRBD1 (5 bases). The germline V gene encodes CDR1 ENHRY and CDR2 SYGVKD. V shed 3 bases and J shed 1 base, with 8 bases lying between them. The CDR3 is 14 amino acids. The CDR3 region has the DNA TGTGCCATCAGTGACAGGGTCGGCACAGATACGCAGTATTTT. The encoded protein is CAISDRVGTDTQYF.

The chain uses TRBV12-5 and TRBJ2-5; the D gene is possibly TRBD2 (6 bases). V was shortened by 1 base and J by 5 bases, with 14 bases between the two germline ends. The length of the CDR3 is 15 residues. Germline CDR1 reads LGHNT; CDR2 reads FRNRAP. The CDR3 region has the DNA TGTGCTAGTGGTTTGGGGGAGACTAGTACGGAGACCCAGTACTTC. Encoded protein: CASGLGETSTETQYF.

The chain uses TRBV7-6 and TRBJ2-6; TRBD1 or TRBD2 may be the D gene (5 bases each). Germline V CDR1 and CDR2: SGHVS, FNYEAQ. V lost 5 bases and J 0 bases, leaving 14 bases between the germline ends. The CDR3 consists of 17 residues. This CDR3 is CASSLVGDGSGANVLTF. CDR3 nucleotides: TGTGCCAGCAGCCTGGTGGGGGATGGCTCTGGGGCCAACGTCCTGACTTTC.

The V gene is TRBV18, the J gene TRBJ2-1, with D possibly being TRBD2 (6 bases). Germline V gene data show CDR1 as KGHSH and CDR2 as LQKENI. The ends were cut back, 3 bases at V and 4 bases at J, with 22 bases in the middle. The CDR3 is 18 residues long. This CDR3 is CASSPRAEPRRGYNEQFF. CDR3 DNA: TGTGCCAGCTCACCGCGGGCGGAACCTCGACGGGGGTACAATGAGCAGTTCTTC.

The rearrangement uses TRBV7-2 and TRBJ1-4, with D perhaps matching TRBD1 (5 bases). Germline CDR1 reads SGHTA; CDR2 reads FQGNSA. CDR3 length: 14 residues. V was clipped by 4 bases and J by 5 bases, with 11 bases between them. CDR3 sequence (DNA): TGTGCCAGCAGCTCAGGGAGGGCGAATGAAAAACTGTTTTTT. It encodes CASSSGRANEKLFF.

This sequence joins TRBV11-2 and TRBJ2-1; D perhaps matches TRBD1 (6 bases). Germline assignment: CDR1 SGHAT and CDR2 FQNNGV. The V end lost 7 bases, the J end lost 3 bases, and 19 bases lay between the germline ends. The CDR3 has 16 amino acids. CDR3 amino acids: CASTEQGAGFYNEQFF. The CDR3 DNA reads TGTGCCAGCACCGAACAGGGAGCAGGATTCTACAATGAGCAGTTCTTC.

V and J are TRBV19 and TRBJ2-5, with a weak D call TRBD1 (7 bases). The CDR3 is made up of 16 amino acids. Trimming pared 6 bases from V and 6 bases from J, leaving 23 bases between. Germline V gene data show CDR1 as LNHDA and CDR2 as SQIVND (reference sequence). Here the CDR3 reads CASRPRGTANRKTQYF. The CDR3 DNA is TGTGCCAGTAGACCCCGGGGGACAGCTAACAGGAAGACCCAGTACTTC. The whole variable domain, filled in from reference TRBV19 and TRBJ2-5, reads DGGITQSPKYLFRKEGQNVTLSCEQNLNHDAMYWYRQDPGQGLRLIYYSQIVNDFQKGDIAEGYSVSREKKESFPLTVTSAQKNPTAFYLCASRPRGTANRKTQYFGPGTRLLVL.

This clone was detected only once. The CDR3 nucleotides read TGTGCCACCAGCACCCGACCGGGACAGCGATTGGGAATTAGCAATCAGCCCCAGCATTTT. This sequence encodes CATSTRPGQRLGISNQPQHF. This rearrangement joins TRBV15 to TRBJ1-5; 7 nucleotides line up with TRBD1. This CDR3 region has 20 residues. V lost 4 bases to trimming and J lost 0 bases; unmatched junction nucleotides: 18. CDR1 and CDR2 from the germline V gene are LNHNV and YYDKDF (reference sequence).

The chain couples TRBV9 to TRBJ2-1; TRBD2 matches 9 bases. Trimming removed 0 bases from V and 6 bases from J; junction bases left unmatched: 4. CDR3 length: 15 residues. The germline gives CDR1 SGDLS, CDR2 YYNGEE. The CDR3 bases are TGTGCCAGCAGCGTAGGGGGACTAGCAATCAATGAGCAGTTCTTC. It yields the protein CASSVGGLAINEQFF.